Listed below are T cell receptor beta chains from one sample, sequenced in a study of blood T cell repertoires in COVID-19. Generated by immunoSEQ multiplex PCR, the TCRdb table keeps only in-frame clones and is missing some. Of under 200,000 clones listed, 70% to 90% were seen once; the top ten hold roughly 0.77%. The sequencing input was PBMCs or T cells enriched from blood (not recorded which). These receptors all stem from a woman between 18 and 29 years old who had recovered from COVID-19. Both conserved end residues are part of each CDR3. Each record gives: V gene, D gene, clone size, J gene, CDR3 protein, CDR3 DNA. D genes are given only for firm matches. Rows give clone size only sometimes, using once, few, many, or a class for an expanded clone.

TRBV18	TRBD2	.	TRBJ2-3	CASSPGTSGRITDTQYF	TGTGCCAGCTCACCGGGGACTAGCGGGAGAATCACAGATACGCAGTATTTT
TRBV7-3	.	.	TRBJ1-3	CASSITSSGNTIYF	TGTGCCAGCAGTATCACGAGCTCTGGAAACACCATATATTTT
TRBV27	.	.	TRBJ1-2	CASSFFRNYGYTF	TGTGCCAGCAGTTTTTTCCGTAACTATGGCTACACCTTC
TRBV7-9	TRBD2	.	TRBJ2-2	CASRDYNGRTGELFF	TGTGCCAGCCGGGACTATAACGGGAGGACCGGGGAGCTGTTTTTT
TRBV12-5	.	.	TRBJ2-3	CASGLTSLGTDTQYF	TGTGCTAGTGGTTTGACATCATTGGGCACAGATACGCAGTATTTT
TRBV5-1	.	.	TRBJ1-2	CASSLDRDNYGYTF	TGCGCCAGCAGCTTGGACAGGGATAACTATGGCTACACCTTC
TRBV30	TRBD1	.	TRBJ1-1	CAWSLRGRGNTEAFF	TGTGCCTGGAGTCTCAGGGGGCGAGGGAACACTGAAGCTTTCTTT
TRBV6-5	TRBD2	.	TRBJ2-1	CASSSLAGERTEQFF	TGTGCCAGCAGTTCTTTAGCGGGAGAAAGGACTGAGCAGTTCTTC
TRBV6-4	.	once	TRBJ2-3	CASSDVAGSTDTQYF	TGTGCCAGCAGCGATGTTGCGGGAAGCACAGATACGCAGTATTTT
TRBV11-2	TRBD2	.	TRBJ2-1	CASSPSLAGDNNEQFF	TGTGCCAGCAGCCCCTCACTAGCGGGAGACAACAATGAGCAGTTCTTC
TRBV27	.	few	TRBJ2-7	CASWARTDYEQYF	TGTGCCAGCTGGGCACGAACAGACTACGAGCAGTACTTC
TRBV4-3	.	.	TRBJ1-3	CASSQEARGQLGNTIYF	TGCGCCAGCAGCCAAGAGGCCAGGGGCCAACTTGGAAACACCATATATTTT
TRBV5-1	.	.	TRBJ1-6	CASSLEQGGSPLHF	TGCGCCAGCAGCTTGGAACAGGGCGGTTCACCCCTCCACTTT
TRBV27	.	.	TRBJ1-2	CASTPQGGSYGYTF	TGTGCCAGCACACCACAGGGAGGGAGCTATGGCTACACCTTC
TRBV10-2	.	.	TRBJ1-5	CASSPGNQPQHF	TGCGCCAGCAGTCCCGGCAATCAGCCCCAGCATTTT
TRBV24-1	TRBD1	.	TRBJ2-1	CATSHVARTGNYNEQFF	TGTGCCACCAGTCATGTAGCTCGGACAGGGAATTACAATGAGCAGTTCTTC
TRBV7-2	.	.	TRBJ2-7	CASSLDGVAYEQYF	TGTGCCAGCAGCTTAGACGGAGTTGCCTACGAGCAGTACTTC
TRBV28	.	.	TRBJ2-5	CASSFSHIRTQYF	TGTGCCAGCAGTTTTTCCCACATCCGGACCCAGTACTTC
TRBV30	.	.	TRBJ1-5	CAWQGRWDQPQHF	TGTGCCTGGCAGGGGCGCTGGGATCAGCCCCAGCATTTT
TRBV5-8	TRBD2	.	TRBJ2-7	CASSLLAGVGYEQYF	TGTGCCAGCAGCTTACTAGCGGGAGTCGGCTACGAGCAGTACTTC
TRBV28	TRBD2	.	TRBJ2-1	CASSYGGGSYNEQFF	TGTGCCAGCAGTTACGGCGGGGGCTCCTACAATGAGCAGTTCTTC
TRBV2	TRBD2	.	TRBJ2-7	CASAGLHYEQYF	TGTGCCAGCGCGGGACTACACTACGAGCAGTACTTC
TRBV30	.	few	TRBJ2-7	CAWGSGNYEQYF	TGTGCCTGGGGGTCGGGAAACTACGAGCAGTACTTC
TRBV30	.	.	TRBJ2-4	CAWSAGTKNIQYF	TGTGCCTGGAGTGCGGGGACTAAAAACATTCAGTACTTC
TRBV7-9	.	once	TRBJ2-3	CASRGTTTDTQYF	TGTGCCAGTAGGGGGACCACCACAGATACGCAGTATTTT
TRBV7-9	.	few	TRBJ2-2	CASSLQGGSVPGELFF	TGTGCCAGCAGCCTACAGGGCGGGAGCGTTCCCGGGGAGCTGTTTTTT
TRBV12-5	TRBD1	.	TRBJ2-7	CASGFQGAAYEQYF	TGTGCTAGTGGTTTCCAGGGGGCGGCCTACGAGCAGTACTTC
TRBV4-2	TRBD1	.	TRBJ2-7	CASSQDLGQTIYEQYF	TGTGCCAGCAGCCAAGATCTGGGACAGACCATCTACGAGCAGTACTTC
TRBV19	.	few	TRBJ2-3	CASTPEDLLDTQYF	TGTGCCAGTACCCCGGAGGACCTCCTGGATACGCAGTATTTT
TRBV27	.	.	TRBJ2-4	CASSGQSGIQYF	TGTGCCAGCAGCGGACAGTCCGGCATTCAGTACTTC
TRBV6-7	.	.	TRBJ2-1	CASSDRELAQYNEQFF	TGTGCCAGCAGTGACAGGGAACTAGCTCAATACAATGAGCAGTTCTTC
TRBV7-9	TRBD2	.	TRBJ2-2	CASSFFPTSGRLTGELFF	TGTGCCAGCAGTTTTTTCCCGACTAGCGGGAGACTCACCGGGGAGCTGTTTTTT
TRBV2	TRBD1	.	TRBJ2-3	CATLSGTGTYTQYF	TGTGCCACCCTGTCCGGGACAGGGACATATACGCAGTATTTT
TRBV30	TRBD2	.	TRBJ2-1	CAWSGWTSGGEQFF	TGTGCCTGGAGTGGGTGGACTAGCGGGGGTGAGCAGTTCTTC
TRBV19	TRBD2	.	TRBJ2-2	CASKGYSSGRAGELFF	TGTGCCAGTAAGGGGTATTCTAGCGGGAGGGCCGGGGAGCTGTTTTTT
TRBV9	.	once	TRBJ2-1	CASSVDETRNYNEQFF	TGTGCCAGCAGCGTAGACGAGACTAGAAACTACAATGAGCAGTTCTTC
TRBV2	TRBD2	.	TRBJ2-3	CASQLAGGGTDTQYF	TGTGCCAGCCAACTAGCGGGAGGTGGTACAGATACGCAGTATTTT
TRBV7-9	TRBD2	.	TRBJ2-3	CASSLGLAGVADTQYF	TGTGCCAGCAGCTTGGGACTAGCGGGAGTTGCAGATACGCAGTATTTT
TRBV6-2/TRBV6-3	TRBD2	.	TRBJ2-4	CASSTPLANIQYF	TGTGCCAGCAGTACCCCACTAGCGAACATTCAGTACTTC
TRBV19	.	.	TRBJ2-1	CASSISSGGEQFF	TGTGCCAGTAGTATTAGTAGCGGAGGGGAGCAGTTCTTC
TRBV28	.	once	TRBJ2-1	CASSLAGAQFF	TGTGCCAGCAGTTTAGCCGGAGCCCAGTTCTTC
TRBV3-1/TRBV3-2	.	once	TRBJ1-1	CASSQVGAAEAFF	TGTGCCAGCAGCCAAGTAGGGGCAGCTGAAGCTTTCTTT
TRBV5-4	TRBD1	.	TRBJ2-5	CASSSRDRSETQYF	TGTGCCAGCAGCTCACGGGACAGGAGCGAGACCCAGTACTTC
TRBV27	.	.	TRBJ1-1	CASRGIWNTEAFF	TGTGCCAGCCGGGGGATTTGGAACACTGAAGCTTTCTTT
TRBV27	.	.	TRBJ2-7	CASSRGGRASYEQYF	TGTGCCAGCAGTAGGGGGGGGAGGGCCTCCTACGAGCAGTACTTC
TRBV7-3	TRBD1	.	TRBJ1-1	CASSLDGTGHEAFF	TGTGCCAGCAGCTTAGATGGGACAGGCCATGAAGCTTTCTTT
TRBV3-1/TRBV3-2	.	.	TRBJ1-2	CASSQVGGASNYGYTF	TGTGCCAGCAGCCAAGTAGGGGGGGCCTCTAACTATGGCTACACCTTC
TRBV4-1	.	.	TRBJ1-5	CASSQDPGSDQPQHF	TGCGCCAGCAGCCAAGATCCCGGGTCCGATCAGCCCCAGCATTTT
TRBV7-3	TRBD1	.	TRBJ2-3	CASSRGQSTDTQYF	TGTGCCAGCAGCCGGGGACAGTCGACAGATACGCAGTATTTT